One sample yielded the 9 T cell receptor beta chains listed below, sequenced in a study of cytotoxic CD8 clonotypes in ibrutinib-treated CLL. Repertoires were generated with immunoSEQ multiplex PCR, while TCRdb's copy carries only in-frame clones and drops some. The sample carries approximately 350,000 clones, 60% to 80% recorded once. This specimen was PBMCs, taken after 36 months of ibrutinib treatment. These TCRs come from a human donor with chronic lymphocytic leukemia.

V usage is TRBV29-1 and J usage is TRBJ2-7, with D perhaps matching TRBD1 (7 bases). This CDR3 spans 15 amino acids. Germline lookup yields CDR1 SQVTM and CDR2 ANQGSEA. Trimming removed 7 bases at V and 4 bases at J, with 23 bases between. The CDR3 spells CSAGGGTDLTYEQYF. The CDR3 DNA reads as TGCAGCGCCGGCGGAGGGACAGACCTAACGTACGAGCAGTACTTC.

The chain uses TRBV9 and TRBJ2-5; D is undetermined. Between the trimmed V and J ends, which lost 0 bases and 3 bases, there was a span of 6 bases. Germline V CDR1 and CDR2: SGDLS, YYNGEE. The CDR3 is made up of 13 amino acids. CDR3 coding DNA: TGTGCCAGCAGCGTAGACCGGGAAGAGACCCAGTACTTC. It yields the protein CASSVDREETQYF.

In this sample, this clone turned up a few times. V usage is TRBV28 and J usage is TRBJ1-5; D may be TRBD1 (5 bases). Germline values: CDR1 MDHEN, CDR2 SYDVKM. The CDR3 has 12 residues. V shed 6 bases and J shed 9 bases, with 12 bases lying between them. This CDR3 is CASSTQGAPQHF. The CDR3 nucleotides are TGTGCCAGCAGCACGCAAGGGGCGCCCCAGCATTTT.

V is TRBV27 and J is TRBJ1-1; maybe TRBD1 (5 bases). Per the germline V gene, CDR1 is MNHEY and CDR2 is SMNVEV (reference sequence). V lost 4 bases and J lost 7, with 10 bases in between. The CDR3 sequence is 12 residues long. Here the CDR3 DNA reads TGTGCCAGCAGTTCCGGGGGGAGTGAAGCTTTCTTT. It yields the protein CASSSGGSEAFF.

This clone has just one count. CDR3 amino acids: CASSLESYSLSSYNEQFF. CDR3 sequence (DNA): TGTGCCAGCAGCTTAGAGTCATACAGCCTCAGCTCCTACAATGAGCAGTTCTTC. The chain has TRBV7-9 and TRBJ2-1, with D hard to call. Germline assignment: CDR1 SEHNR and CDR2 FQNEAQ (reference sequence). The CDR3 length is 18 residues. V lost 1 base and J 0 bases, leaving 16 bases between the germline ends.

This clone has just one count. The genes are TRBV5-8 and TRBJ2-1; a weak D match, TRBD1 (6 bases). Between the trimmed V and J ends, which lost 1 base and 1 base, there was a span of 12 bases. The CDR3 spans 16 residues. Germline lookup yields CDR1 SGHTS and CDR2 YDEGEE. DNA of the CDR3: TGTGCCAGCAGCTTGACAGGGTTTCCTTCCTACAATGAGCAGTTCTTC. Residues: CASSLTGFPSYNEQFF.

This clone has just one count. The rearrangement joins TRBV5-1 to TRBJ2-1; the match to TRBD2 covers 12 bases. The CDR3 has 16 residues. Germline loops: CDR1 SGHRS, CDR2 YFSETQ. The V and J ends lost 0 bases and 5 bases, in that order; junction bases with no gene match: 3. The CDR3: CASSLARLAGDNEQFF. CDR3 sequence (DNA): TGCGCCAGCAGCTTGGCTCGACTAGCGGGGGACAATGAGCAGTTCTTC.

The chain has TRBV5-6 and TRBJ2-3; tentatively, D is TRBD1 or TRBD2 (6 bases each). The CDR3 length is 18 residues. Looked up from germline, CDR1 is SGHDT and CDR2 is YYEEEE. V lost 6 bases and J 0 bases, leaving 23 bases between the germline ends. The CDR3 loop is CASNPRWRGSGSTDTQYF. The CDR3, as DNA: TGTGCCAGCAACCCCCGGTGGAGGGGGAGCGGGAGCACAGATACGCAGTATTTT.

The CDR3 protein is CSASGTYEQYF. The CDR3 nucleotides read TGCAGTGCTAGCGGAACCTACGAGCAGTACTTC. The chain recombines TRBV20-1 with TRBJ2-7; D is unresolved. V lost 3 bases and J lost 2, with 5 bases in between. The CDR3 spans 11 residues. Germline lookup yields CDR1 DFQATT and CDR2 SNEGSKA (reference sequence).